This T cell receptor (beta chain) was documented in a study of T cell responses to AZD1222 COVID-19 vaccine. The germline V gene has CDR1 LGHNA and CDR2 YSLEER. The CDR3 runs 14 residues. V was shortened by 4 bases and J by 2 bases, with 11 bases between the two germline ends. The protocol was immunoSEQ multiplex PCR, while the TCRdb copy is restricted to in-frame clones and leaves out a portion. This sample has 150,000 to 200,000 clones; approximately 90% occur once, and the top ten carry 4.3%. Comments on this clone: Its antigen is unknown.

Study-level points and caveats: An increase in Spike-specific TCR breadth and depth was observed after two AZD1222 doses.

The chain combines TRBV4-3 with TRBJ1-2; possible D gene TRBD1, 5 bases. Sequenced here: peripheral blood, sampled 28 days after the second dose of the MenACWY control vaccine. The receptor's source is an adult who received the MenACWY meningococcal vaccine as a control. Written as DNA, the CDR3 is TGCGCCAGCAGCCCGGGGAAGGGGAACTATGGCTACACCTTC. Amino acid sequence: CASSPGKGNYGYTF.